This passage covers 30 T cell receptor beta chains from one sample sequenced in a study of shared clonotypes between healthy human individuals. Repertoires were generated with immunoSEQ multiplex PCR, while TCRdb's copy carries only in-frame clones and drops some. Of roughly 2,300,000 clones in the sample, around 93% were seen once. Source material: naive CD4+ T cells from PBMCs. Subset in this sample: CD45RA+ positively selected. The receptor set was obtained from a man in his late teens or twenties in good health. Some clones in this sample may be carry-over from other donors' samples.

This chain links TRBV7-9 with TRBJ1-1; weak D call: TRBD1 (5 bases). Trimming shortened V by 5 bases and J by 7 bases, and 17 bases separated the two germline ends. The CDR3 is made up of 14 amino acids. Germline CDR1 and CDR2: SEHNR and FQNEAQ (reference sequence). The CDR3 loop is CASSLTSDSLEAFF. CDR3 coding DNA: TGTGCCAGCAGCCTCACTTCAGACAGCCTTGAAGCTTTCTTT.

The chain couples TRBV10-3 to TRBJ1-2; 9 nucleotides match TRBD1. From germline, CDR1 is ENHRY and CDR2 SYGVKD. The V segment lost 6 bases and the J segment 2 bases; nucleotides outside the gene matches: 4. There are 14 residues in the CDR3. CDR3 region: CAIRGQGLNYGYTF. The CDR3 DNA sequence: TGTGCCATCAGGGGACAGGGACTAAACTATGGCTACACCTTC.

This sequence joins TRBV25-1 and TRBJ1-2; the match to TRBD1 covers 7 bases. Germline V gene sequence: CDR1 MGHDK, CDR2 SYGVNS. Trimming at V came to 3 bases and at J to 7 bases, leaving 14 bases not matched to a gene. The CDR3 runs to 16 residues. The CDR3 spells CASSDPRQGPALGYTF. The CDR3 nucleotides are TGTGCCAGCAGTGATCCTAGACAGGGTCCGGCGCTTGGCTACACCTTC.

The rearrangement uses TRBV4-1 and TRBJ1-2; D remains unclear. V shed 2 bases and J shed 4 bases, with 17 bases lying between them. CDR1 and CDR2 (germline): MGHRA, YSYEKL. CDR3 size: 16 residues. CDR3: CASSQSPTIDGYGYTF. The CDR3 nucleotides read TGCGCCAGCAGCCAAAGCCCAACCATCGACGGCTATGGCTACACCTTC.

The chain combines TRBV30 with TRBJ1-1; TRBD1 is a possible D gene (5 bases). Per the germline V gene, CDR1 is GTSNPN and CDR2 is SVGIG (reference sequence). V lost 6 bases to trimming and J lost 1 base, with 6 bases between them. The CDR3 has 11 amino acids. The CDR3 bases are TGTGCCTGTACAGGGAACACTGAAGCTTTCTTT. It specifies CACTGNTEAFF.

A remark on this clone: At the DNA level, this CDR3 is encoded by other sequences in the same sample as well. V is TRBV2 and J is TRBJ2-1, with no clear D. V lost 5 bases, J lost 0 bases, and 11 bases lay in between. This CDR3 spans 15 amino acids. CDR1 is SNHLY and CDR2 is FYNNEI in the germline V gene. In DNA form, the CDR3 reads TGTGCCAGCAGTATTGACCGATCCTCCTACAATGAGCAGTTCTTC. As protein: CASSIDRSSYNEQFF.

The chain joins TRBV11-2 to TRBJ1-2; weak D call: TRBD1 (6 bases). Germline V gene lookup returns CDR1 SGHAT and CDR2 FQNNGV. Trimming left V 0 bases short and J 9 bases short, with 14 bases between. The CDR3 is made up of 14 amino acids. CDR3 in amino acids: CASSLDGQRGSYTF. The CDR3, as DNA: TGTGCCAGCAGCTTAGATGGACAGCGTGGAAGCTACACCTTC.

In this sample, this clone turned up once. Other DNA sequences in the same sample also yield this CDR3. Written as DNA, the CDR3 is TGCAGTGCTAGCATCGGCTATGGCTACACCTTC. It is translated as CSASIGYGYTF. The chain employs TRBV20-1 and TRBJ1-2; D remains unclear. V was trimmed by 3 bases and J by 4 bases, leaving 6 bases between them. Germline CDR1 is DFQATT and CDR2 is SNEGSKA (reference sequence). This CDR3 is built from 11 residues.

The genes are TRBV5-5 and TRBJ2-7, with a possible D match to TRBD1 (7 bases). The ends were cut back, 4 bases at V and 3 bases at J, with 17 bases in the middle. Germline lookup yields CDR1 SGHKS and CDR2 YYEKEE (reference sequence). This CDR3 is 15 amino acids long. CDR3 sequence (DNA): TGTGCCAGCAGCCTCGGACCCAGGGGGGACTACGAGCAGTACTTC. Translating gives CASSLGPRGDYEQYF.

This chain uses TRBV7-9 with TRBJ1-1; 7 bases are a match to TRBD1. The V segment lost 0 bases and the J segment 1 base; nucleotides outside the gene matches: 5. The germline V gene has CDR1 SEHNR and CDR2 FQNEAQ (reference sequence). The CDR3 is made up of 16 amino acids. In DNA form, the CDR3 reads TGTGCCAGCAGCTTAGCAGGGGGCGTCGGGAACACTGAAGCTTTCTTT. It is translated as CASSLAGGVGNTEAFF.

V and J are TRBV10-1 and TRBJ2-1; possibly TRBD2 for D (6 bases). This CDR3 spans 16 amino acids. Deletions cut 0 bases from V and 8 bases from J, with 17 bases between. Germline V gives CDR1 WNHNN, CDR2 SYGVQD (reference sequence). DNA of the CDR3: TGCGCCAGCAGTGAGTCGGAGGGAGTCGGGATTGATGAGCAGTTCTTC. Protein sequence: CASSESEGVGIDEQFF.

As to this clone: The same CDR3 arises from other DNA sequences in this sample as well. As DNA, the CDR3 is TGTGCCAGCAGCGTAGGTTCAGCAAACACTGAAGCTTTCTTT. Amino acid sequence: CASSVGSANTEAFF. The chain employs TRBV9 and TRBJ1-1; D is unresolved. V was shortened by 0 bases and J by 2 bases, with 8 bases between the two germline ends. The CDR3 sequence is 14 residues long. Germline V gene lookup returns CDR1 SGDLS and CDR2 YYNGEE.

The rearrangement links TRBV11-2 to TRBJ1-3, with TRBD1 identical over 7 bases. J lost 0 bases, V lost 5 bases, and 10 bases had no gene match. The CDR3 is made up of 17 amino acids. Germline CDR1 reads SGHAT; CDR2 reads FQNNGV. The CDR3 spells CASSPAPRGGSGNTIYF. DNA of the CDR3: TGTGCCAGCAGCCCGGCCCCCAGGGGGGGCTCTGGAAACACCATATATTTT.

The J gene is TRBJ1-2, the V gene TRBV30; D gene unclear. The V end was cut by 3 bases, the J end by 9 bases, with 17 bases between. The CDR3 has 13 residues. Looked up from germline, CDR1 is GTSNPN and CDR2 is SVGIG (reference sequence). CDR3 sequence reads: CAWSRIVLVSYTF. In nucleotides, the CDR3 is TGTGCCTGGAGCCGAATCGTTCTTGTAAGCTACACCTTC.

V gene TRBV18 combines with J gene TRBJ2-1; D call uncertain. V dropped 3 bases and J dropped 6 bases, with 12 bases sitting between them. The CDR3 is 14 amino acids. Germline lookup yields CDR1 KGHSH and CDR2 LQKENI. The CDR3 here is CASSPTTGANEQFF. In DNA, the CDR3 is TGTGCCAGCTCACCCACGACCGGCGCCAATGAGCAGTTCTTC.

The chain has TRBV7-2 and TRBJ2-3, with a possible D match to TRBD1 (5 bases). The CDR3 totals 14 residues. V was pared by 5 bases and J by 6 bases, with 15 bases between. CDR1 and CDR2 (germline): SGHTA, FQGNSA. CDR3 sequence: CASSPTREADTQYF. CDR3 in DNA: TGTGCCAGCAGCCCAACCAGGGAAGCTGATACGCAGTATTTT.

J is TRBJ2-7 and V is TRBV5-4, with D possibly matching TRBD2 (5 bases). Germline values: CDR1 SGHNT, CDR2 YYREEE (reference sequence). Between the trimmed V and J ends, which lost 4 bases and 6 bases, there was a span of 17 bases. This CDR3 is built from 14 residues. The CDR3 is CASSVGSRETEQYF. The CDR3 nucleotides are TGTGCCAGCAGCGTGGGGTCTAGGGAGACCGAGCAGTACTTC. The entire variable domain, with the rest obtained from reference TRBV5-4 and TRBJ2-7, is as follows: ETGVTQSPTHLIKTRGQQVTLRCSSQSGHNTVSWYQQALGQGPQFIFQYYREEENGRGNFPPRFSGLQFPNYSSELNVNALELDDSALYLCASSVGSRETEQYFGPGTRLTVT.

The chain carries TRBV15 and TRBJ2-3, with a possible D match to TRBD2 (6 bases). Trimming took 1 base from V and 6 from J, leaving 8 bases between them. Germline V gene sequence: CDR1 LNHNV, CDR2 YYDKDF (reference sequence). CDR3 length equals 13 residues. CDR3 protein: CATSRGAGDTQYF. The CDR3 DNA sequence: TGTGCCACCAGCAGAGGGGCGGGGGATACGCAGTATTTT.

This clone was seen only once. The sample contains more than one DNA sequence encoding this CDR3. V and J are TRBV29-1 and TRBJ1-2, with 7 bases lining up with TRBD1. V trimming: 4 bases; J trimming: 5 bases; junction bases outside the gene matches: 7. CDR3 length equals 13 residues. The germline V gene has CDR1 SQVTM and CDR2 ANQGSEA. The CDR3 DNA sequence: TGCAGCGTTGTCGACAGGGTAGGATATGGCTACACCTTC. Translation: CSVVDRVGYGYTF.

The chain's CDR3 is CASSLGTSGSWHEQYF. The CDR3 region has the DNA TGTGCCAGCAGCTTAGGTACTAGCGGGAGTTGGCACGAGCAGTACTTC. This chain uses TRBV7-2 with TRBJ2-7; 11 bases map to TRBD2. CDR1 and CDR2 from the germline V gene are SGHTA and FQGNSA. V lost 1 base and J lost 5; bases outside the gene matches: 7. The CDR3 covers 16 residues.

DNA for the CDR3: TGTGCCAGCAGTTACTCAGGGGATTTTCCCCACGAGCAGTACTTC. Residues: CASSYSGDFPHEQYF. This chain uses TRBV6-5 with TRBJ2-7; tentative D call: TRBD1 (5 bases). This CDR3 contains 15 residues. Trimming pared 0 bases from V and 5 bases from J, leaving 14 bases between. In germline, CDR1 is MNHEY, CDR2 SVGAGI.

J is TRBJ2-4 and V is TRBV6-1, with 10 bases identical to TRBD1. Germline lookup yields CDR1 MNHNS and CDR2 SASEGT. The V gene end was trimmed by 3 bases and the J gene end by 2 bases; junction bases not matched to a gene: 10. CDR3 length: 18 residues. CDR3 protein: CASSDLRQGASSKNIQYF. The CDR3 nucleotides read TGTGCCAGCAGTGACCTAAGACAGGGGGCATCTTCCAAAAACATTCAGTACTTC.

Turning to this clone: The identical CDR3 is also encoded by other nucleotide sequences in the sample. This chain links TRBV5-1 with TRBJ1-2; the D gene is possibly TRBD1 (5 bases). Trimming stripped 4 bases from V and 7 bases from J, with 11 bases between. CDR1 is SGHRS, CDR2 YFSETQ, per germline. The CDR3 length is 12 residues. Written as DNA, the CDR3 is TGCGCCAGCAGCCCTGGGCAGGGTGGCTACACCTTC. It encodes CASSPGQGGYTF.

The table lists this clone with a count of one. The CDR3 DNA follows: TGTGCCTGGAGTACCGGACTAGCGCTTGAGCAGTTCTTC. It is translated as CAWSTGLALEQFF. The V call is TRBV30, the J call TRBJ2-1; the match to TRBD2 covers 9 bases. From germline, CDR1 is GTSNPN and CDR2 SVGIG (reference sequence). CDR3 size: 13 residues. Trimming at V came to 2 bases and at J to 9 bases, leaving 5 bases not matched to a gene.

This rearrangement joins TRBV7-6 to TRBJ2-7; D tentatively reads TRBD1 or TRBD2 (6 bases each). This CDR3 region has 15 residues. The germline V gene encodes CDR1 SGHVS and CDR2 FNYEAQ. The V gene lost 5 bases and the J gene lost 6 bases, with 20 bases spanning the gap. The CDR3 is CASSPLGGEAGEQYF. CDR3 DNA: TGTGCCAGCAGCCCTCTGGGGGGCGAAGCGGGCGAGCAGTACTTC.

The chain employs TRBV28 and TRBJ2-7, with TRBD1 as a possible D gene (6 bases). Per germline, CDR1 MDHEN and CDR2 SYDVKM. With 6 bases removed from V and 9 bases from J, the gap between germline ends came to 21 bases. The CDR3 loop spans 14 amino acids. This CDR3 reads CASSLGGRRSGQYF. CDR3 in DNA: TGTGCCAGCAGCCTAGGGGGTAGAAGAAGCGGGCAGTACTTC.

The V gene is TRBV14, the J gene TRBJ1-2; D not certain. V was cut by 1 base and J by 5 bases, with 29 bases left in between. CDR3 length: 20 amino acids. CDR1 is SGHDN and CDR2 is FVKESK in the germline V gene. The CDR3 sequence is CASSQGGFQLVPRVLYGYTF. CDR3 nucleotides: TGTGCCAGCAGCCAAGGAGGGTTCCAATTGGTGCCACGGGTCCTTTATGGCTACACCTTC.

The chain combines TRBV5-8 with TRBJ1-4, with TRBD1 as a possible D gene (5 bases). V gave up 4 bases and J gave up 2 bases, with 12 bases separating them. From germline, CDR1 is SGHTS and CDR2 YDEGEE. This CDR3 contains 15 residues. The CDR3 sequence is CASSLRRGTNEKLFF. The CDR3 nucleotides are TGTGCCAGCAGCCTTCGGCGGGGGACTAATGAAAAACTGTTTTTT.

This clone was recorded a few times. The V and J genes are TRBV2 and TRBJ1-5; possible D gene TRBD1, 5 bases. V was clipped by 8 bases and J by 5 bases, with 16 bases between them. The CDR3 spans 14 residues. CDR1 and CDR2 (germline): SNHLY, FYNNEI. CDR3 bases: TGTGCCAGCGGGCACAGGTTCACCGATCAGCCCCAGCATTTT. Translated: CASGHRFTDQPQHF.

The genes are TRBV6-6 and TRBJ2-4, with a tentative D call TRBD2 (7 bases). Trimming took 6 bases from V and 4 from J, leaving 16 bases between them. CDR3 length: 15 residues. Germline V gene sequence: CDR1 MNHNY, CDR2 SVGAGI (reference sequence). CDR3 amino acids: CASSFRGALKNIQYF. The DNA of the CDR3 is TGTGCCAGCAGCTTCCGGGGGGCTCTGAAAAACATTCAGTACTTC.